The subject of this entry is one T cell receptor beta chain. This specimen comes from a study of OX40 agonist ivuxolimab in advanced cancers. The CDR3 is 16 residues long. V lost 4 bases, J lost 3 bases, and 17 bases lay in between. Germline V CDR1 and CDR2: MGHRA, YSYEKL. This table comes from immunoSEQ multiplex PCR, and its TCRdb copy is limited to in-frame clones, with some not included. The sample shows 60,000 or so clones, 80% to 90% of them seen only once. The TCR originated in an adult with an advanced solid tumor such as melanoma, head and neck, liver or kidney cancer. J is TRBJ2-3 and V is TRBV4-1; possibly TRBD2 for D (6 bases). This specimen was CD4+ or CD8+ T cells sorted from blood, taken in a trial of the OX40 agonist ivuxolimab. As DNA, the CDR3 is TGCGCCAGCAGCCTCACCTACAGCCGGGGGACAGATACGCAGTATTTT. Translation gives CASSLTYSRGTDTQYF.